These 5 T cell receptor beta chains originate from one sample sequenced in a study of CD8 T cells in Susac syndrome. After extraction with the RNeasy kit, about 0.5 to 1 ug of the RNA was reverse transcribed using random hexamers. TCRdb reanalysed the immunoSEQ multiplex PCR reads using MiXCR and keeps one entry per CDR3 protein. The profile shows about 210,000 distinct CDR3 sequences, 95% of them singletons. The sample comprised CD4+ T cells from PBMCs. These receptor sequences come from a human donor with multiple sclerosis.

This rearrangement joins TRBV23-1 to TRBJ2-3, with D perhaps given as TRBD1 or TRBD2 (5 bases each). TRBV23-1 is an ORF, with its function uncertain. Deletions cut 8 bases from V and 0 bases from J, with 18 bases between. The CDR3 runs 16 residues. Here the CDR3 DNA reads TGCGCCAGCGATCTCCGGGGACCAACTAGCACAGATACGCAGTATTTT. Its translation: CASDLRGPTSTDTQYF.

In regard to this clonotype: One junction end does not reproduce the germline sequence, and a read error may be involved. The CDR3 sequence: CASTVGSYNEQFF. The CDR3 DNA follows: TGTGCCAGCACCGTAGGGTCCTACAATGAGCAGTTCTTC. This chain joins TRBV9 and TRBJ2-1, with unresolved D. CDR3 length: 13 residues. Germline V lookup: CDR1 SGDLS, CDR2 YYNGEE.

V usage is TRBV5-1 and J usage is TRBJ1-2, with TRBD1 matching 8 bases. V dropped 4 bases and J dropped 6; count of bases not matched to a gene: 5. The CDR3 length is 13 residues. Germline V lookup: CDR1 SGHRS, CDR2 YFSETQ. Here the CDR3 DNA reads TGCGCCAGCAGCCCGGACAGGGTGAATGGCTACACCTTC. Translation: CASSPDRVNGYTF. The whole variable domain, remainder taken from reference TRBV5-1 and TRBJ1-2, is KAGVTQTPRYLIKTRGQQVTLSCSPISGHRSVSWYQQTPGQGLQFLFEYFSETQRNKGNFPGRFSGRQFSNSRSEMNVSTLELGDSALYLCASSPDRVNGYTFGSGTRLTVV.

This chain links TRBV27 with TRBJ1-1; TRBD1 is a possible D gene (6 bases). V gave up 8 bases and J gave up 1 base, with 11 bases separating them. The CDR3 is 13 residues long. Looked up from germline, CDR1 is MNHEY and CDR2 is SMNVEV (reference sequence). CDR3 loop: CASRRQENTEAFF. CDR3 nucleotide sequence: TGTGCCAGCCGTAGACAGGAGAACACTGAAGCTTTCTTT.

CDR3 bases: TGTGCCATTGGGGAGTCAGCTAATGAAAAACTGTTTTTT. Its translation: CAIGESANEKLFF. The gene calls are TRBV10-3 and TRBJ1-4; D gene uncertain. There are 13 residues in the CDR3. CDR1 is ENHRY and CDR2 is SYGVKD in the germline V gene. V was pared by 9 bases and J by 3 bases, with 11 bases between.